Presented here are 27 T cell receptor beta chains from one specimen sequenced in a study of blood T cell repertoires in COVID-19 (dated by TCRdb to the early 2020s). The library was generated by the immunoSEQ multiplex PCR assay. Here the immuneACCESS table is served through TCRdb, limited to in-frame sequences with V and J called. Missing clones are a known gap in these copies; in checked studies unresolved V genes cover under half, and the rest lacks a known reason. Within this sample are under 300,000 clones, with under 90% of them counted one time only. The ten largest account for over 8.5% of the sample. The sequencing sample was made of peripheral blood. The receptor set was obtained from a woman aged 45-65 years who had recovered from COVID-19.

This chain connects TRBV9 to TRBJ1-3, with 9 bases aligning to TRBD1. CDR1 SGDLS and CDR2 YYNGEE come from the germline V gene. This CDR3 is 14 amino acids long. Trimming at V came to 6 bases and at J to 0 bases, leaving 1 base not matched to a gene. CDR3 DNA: TGTGCCAGCAACAGGGGGCTCTCTGGAAACACCATATATTTT. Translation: CASNRGLSGNTIYF.

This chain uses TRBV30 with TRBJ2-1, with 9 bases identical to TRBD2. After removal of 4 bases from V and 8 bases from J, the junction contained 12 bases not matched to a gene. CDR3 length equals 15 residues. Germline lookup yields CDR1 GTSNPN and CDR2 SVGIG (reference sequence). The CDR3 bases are TGTGCCTGGAATAAGTTGGCTAGCGGGATGGATGAGCAGTTCTTC. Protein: CAWNKLASGMDEQFF.

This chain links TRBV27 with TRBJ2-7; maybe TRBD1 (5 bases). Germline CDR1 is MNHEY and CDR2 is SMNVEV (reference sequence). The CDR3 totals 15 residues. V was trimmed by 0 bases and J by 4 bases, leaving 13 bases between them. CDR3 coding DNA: TGTGCCAGCAGTTTATCTCCAGGGTCAAGGTACGAGCAGTACTTC. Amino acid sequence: CASSLSPGSRYEQYF.

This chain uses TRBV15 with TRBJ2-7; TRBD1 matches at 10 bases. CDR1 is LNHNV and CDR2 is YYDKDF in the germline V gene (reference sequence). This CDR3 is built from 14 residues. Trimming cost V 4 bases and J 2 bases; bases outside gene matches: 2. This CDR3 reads CATSTDRGTYEQYF. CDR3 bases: TGTGCCACCAGCACGGACAGGGGGACCTACGAGCAGTACTTC.

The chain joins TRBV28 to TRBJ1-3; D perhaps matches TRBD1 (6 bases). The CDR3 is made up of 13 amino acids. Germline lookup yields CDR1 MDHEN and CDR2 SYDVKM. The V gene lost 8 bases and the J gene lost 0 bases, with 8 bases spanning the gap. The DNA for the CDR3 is TGTGCCAGCCAGGACAGCTCTGGAAACACCATATATTTT. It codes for CASQDSSGNTIYF. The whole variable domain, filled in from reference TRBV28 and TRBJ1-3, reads DVKVTQSSRYLVKRTGEKVFLECVQDMDHENMFWYRQDPGLGLRLIYFSYDVKMKEKGDIPEGYSVSREKKERFSLILESASTNQTSMYLCASQDSSGNTIYFGEGSWLTVV.

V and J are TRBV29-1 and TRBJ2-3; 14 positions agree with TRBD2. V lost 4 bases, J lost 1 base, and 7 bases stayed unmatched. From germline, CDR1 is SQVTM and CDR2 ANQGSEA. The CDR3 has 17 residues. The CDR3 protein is CSVVGLAGVGGTDTQYF. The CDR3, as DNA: TGCAGCGTTGTGGGACTAGCGGGAGTAGGGGGCACAGATACGCAGTATTTT.

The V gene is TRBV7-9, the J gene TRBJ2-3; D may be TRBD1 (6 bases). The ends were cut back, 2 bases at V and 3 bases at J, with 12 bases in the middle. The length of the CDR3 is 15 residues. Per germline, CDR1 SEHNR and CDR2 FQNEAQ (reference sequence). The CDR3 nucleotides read TGTGCCAGCAGCTTACCTGGACAGCCTACAGATACGCAGTATTTT. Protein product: CASSLPGQPTDTQYF.

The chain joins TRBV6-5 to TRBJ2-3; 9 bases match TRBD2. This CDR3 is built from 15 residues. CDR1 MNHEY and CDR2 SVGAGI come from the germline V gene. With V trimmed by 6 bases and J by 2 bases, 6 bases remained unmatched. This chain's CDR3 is CASSPRGGVTDTQYF. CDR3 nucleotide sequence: TGTGCCAGCAGCCCGCGGGGGGGAGTCACAGATACGCAGTATTTT.

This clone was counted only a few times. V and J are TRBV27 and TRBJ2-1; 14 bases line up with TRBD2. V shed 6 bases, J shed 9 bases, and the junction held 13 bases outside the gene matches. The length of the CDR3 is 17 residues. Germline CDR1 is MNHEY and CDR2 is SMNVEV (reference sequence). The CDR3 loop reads CASSPGLAGGEQREQFF. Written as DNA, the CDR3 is TGTGCCAGCAGCCCAGGACTAGCGGGGGGTGAGCAACGTGAGCAGTTCTTC.

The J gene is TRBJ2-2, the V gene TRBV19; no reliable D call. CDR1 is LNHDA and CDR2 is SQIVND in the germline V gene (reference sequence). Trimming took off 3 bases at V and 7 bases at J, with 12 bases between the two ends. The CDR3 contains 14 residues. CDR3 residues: CASSILEKNGELFF. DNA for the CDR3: TGTGCCAGTAGTATCCTAGAAAAGAACGGGGAGCTGTTTTTT. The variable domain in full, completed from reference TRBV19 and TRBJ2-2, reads DGGITQSPKYLFRKEGQNVTLSCEQNLNHDAMYWYRQDPGQGLRLIYYSQIVNDFQKGDIAEGYSVSREKKESFPLTVTSAQKNPTAFYLCASSILEKNGELFFGEGSRLTVL.

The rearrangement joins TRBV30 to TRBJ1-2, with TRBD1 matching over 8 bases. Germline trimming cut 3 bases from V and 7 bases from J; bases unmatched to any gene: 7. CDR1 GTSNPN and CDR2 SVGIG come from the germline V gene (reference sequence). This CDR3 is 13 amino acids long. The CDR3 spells CAWRKPGGPGYTF. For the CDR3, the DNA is TGTGCCTGGAGGAAACCAGGGGGCCCTGGCTACACCTTC.

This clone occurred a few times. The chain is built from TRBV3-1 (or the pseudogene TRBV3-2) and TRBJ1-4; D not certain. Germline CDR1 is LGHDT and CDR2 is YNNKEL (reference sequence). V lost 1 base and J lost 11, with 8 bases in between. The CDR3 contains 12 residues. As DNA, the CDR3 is TGTGCCAGCAGCCAAGGAGGGTATAAACTGTTTTTT. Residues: CASSQGGYKLFF.

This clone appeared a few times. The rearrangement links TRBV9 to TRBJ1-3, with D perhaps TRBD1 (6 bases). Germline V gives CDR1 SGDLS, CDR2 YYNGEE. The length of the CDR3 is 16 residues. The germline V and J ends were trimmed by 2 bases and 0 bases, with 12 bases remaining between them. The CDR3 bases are TGTGCCAGCAGCGTTGAGGGGGTCGTCTCTGGAAACACCATATATTTT. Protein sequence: CASSVEGVVSGNTIYF.

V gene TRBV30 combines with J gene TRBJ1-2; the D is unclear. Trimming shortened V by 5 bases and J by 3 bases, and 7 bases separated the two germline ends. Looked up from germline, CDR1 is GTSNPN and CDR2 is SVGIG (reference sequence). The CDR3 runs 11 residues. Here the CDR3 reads CAWQADYGYTF. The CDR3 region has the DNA TGTGCCTGGCAGGCAGACTATGGCTACACCTTC.

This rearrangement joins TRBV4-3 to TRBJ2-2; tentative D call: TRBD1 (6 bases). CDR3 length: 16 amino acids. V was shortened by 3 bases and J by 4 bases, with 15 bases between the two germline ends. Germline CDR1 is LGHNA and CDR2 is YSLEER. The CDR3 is CASSQSPGHITGELFF. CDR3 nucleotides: TGCGCCAGCAGCCAGTCCCCGGGACACATCACCGGGGAGCTGTTTTTT.

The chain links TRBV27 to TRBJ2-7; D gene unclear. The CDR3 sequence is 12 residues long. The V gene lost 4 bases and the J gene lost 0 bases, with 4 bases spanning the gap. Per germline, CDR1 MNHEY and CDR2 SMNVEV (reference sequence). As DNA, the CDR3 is TGTGCCAGCAGTTCTACCTCCTACGAGCAGTACTTC. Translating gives CASSSTSYEQYF.

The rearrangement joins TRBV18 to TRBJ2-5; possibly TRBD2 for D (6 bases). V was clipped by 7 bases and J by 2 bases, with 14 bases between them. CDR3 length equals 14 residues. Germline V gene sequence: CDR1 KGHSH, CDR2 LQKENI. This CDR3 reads CASLVGGTQETQYF. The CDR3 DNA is TGTGCCAGCTTAGTAGGCGGGACTCAAGAGACCCAGTACTTC.

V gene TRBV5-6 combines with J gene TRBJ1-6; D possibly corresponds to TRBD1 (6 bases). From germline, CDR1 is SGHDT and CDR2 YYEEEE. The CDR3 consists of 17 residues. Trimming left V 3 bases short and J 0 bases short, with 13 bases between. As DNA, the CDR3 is TGTGCCAGCAGCTCAATTACAGGGAGCTCCTATAATTCACCCCTCCACTTT. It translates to CASSSITGSSYNSPLHF.

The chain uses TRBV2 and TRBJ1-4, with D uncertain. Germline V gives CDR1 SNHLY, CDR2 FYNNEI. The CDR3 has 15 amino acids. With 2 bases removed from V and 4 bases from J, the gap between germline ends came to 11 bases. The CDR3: CASSERRVHNEKLFF. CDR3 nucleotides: TGTGCCAGCAGTGAACGCCGGGTCCATAATGAAAAACTGTTTTTT.

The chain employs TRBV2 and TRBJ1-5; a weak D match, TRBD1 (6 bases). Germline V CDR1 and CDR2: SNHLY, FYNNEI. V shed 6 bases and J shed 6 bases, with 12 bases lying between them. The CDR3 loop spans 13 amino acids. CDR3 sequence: CASSTGMVQPQHF. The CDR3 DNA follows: TGTGCCAGCAGCACAGGGATGGTTCAGCCCCAGCATTTT.

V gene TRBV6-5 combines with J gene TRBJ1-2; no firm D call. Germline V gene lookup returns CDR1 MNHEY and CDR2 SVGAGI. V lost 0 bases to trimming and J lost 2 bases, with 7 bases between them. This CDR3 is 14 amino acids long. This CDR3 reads CASSYSITNYGYTF. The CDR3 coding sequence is TGTGCCAGCAGTTACTCGATTACAAACTATGGCTACACCTTC.

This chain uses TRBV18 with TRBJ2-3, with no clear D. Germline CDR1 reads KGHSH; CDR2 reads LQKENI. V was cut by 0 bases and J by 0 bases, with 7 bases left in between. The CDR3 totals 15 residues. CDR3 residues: CASSPPALSTDTQYF. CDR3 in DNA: TGTGCCAGCTCACCACCGGCTCTTAGCACAGATACGCAGTATTTT.

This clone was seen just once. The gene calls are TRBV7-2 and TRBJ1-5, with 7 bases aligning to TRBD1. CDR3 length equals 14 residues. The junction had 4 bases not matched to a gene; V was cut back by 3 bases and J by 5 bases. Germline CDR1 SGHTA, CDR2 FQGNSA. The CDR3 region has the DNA TGTGCCAGCAGCTTCCGAGGGGGCGATCAGCCCCAGCATTTT. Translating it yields CASSFRGGDQPQHF. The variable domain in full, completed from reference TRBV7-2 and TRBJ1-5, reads GAGVSQSPSNKVTEKGKDVELRCDPISGHTALYWYRQSLGQGLEFLIYFQGNSAPDKSGLPSDRFSAERTGGSVSTLTIQRTQQEDSAVYLCASSFRGGDQPQHFGDGTRLSIL.

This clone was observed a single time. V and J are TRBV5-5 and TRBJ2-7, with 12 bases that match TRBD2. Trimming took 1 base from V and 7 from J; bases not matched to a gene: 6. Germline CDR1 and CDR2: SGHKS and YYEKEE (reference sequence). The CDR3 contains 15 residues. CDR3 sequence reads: CASSLRLAGVDEQYF. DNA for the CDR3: TGTGCCAGCAGCTTGCGACTAGCGGGAGTTGATGAGCAGTACTTC.

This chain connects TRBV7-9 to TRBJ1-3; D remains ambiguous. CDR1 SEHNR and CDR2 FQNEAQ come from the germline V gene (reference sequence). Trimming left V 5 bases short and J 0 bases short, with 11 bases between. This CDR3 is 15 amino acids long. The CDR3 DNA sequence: TGTGCCAGCAGCGCCTACGTAGTCTCTGGAAACACCATATATTTT. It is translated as CASSAYVVSGNTIYF. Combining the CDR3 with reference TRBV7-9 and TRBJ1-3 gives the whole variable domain DTGVSQNPRHKITKRGQNVTFRCDPISEHNRLYWYRQTLGQGPEFLTYFQNEAQLEKSRLLSDRFSAERPKGSFSTLEIQRTEQGDSAMYLCASSAYVVSGNTIYFGEGSWLTVV.

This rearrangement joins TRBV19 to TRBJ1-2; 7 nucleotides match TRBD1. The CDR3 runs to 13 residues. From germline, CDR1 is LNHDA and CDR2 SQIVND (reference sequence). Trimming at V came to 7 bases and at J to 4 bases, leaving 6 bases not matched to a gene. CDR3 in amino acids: CASTTGLSYGYTF. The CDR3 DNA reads TGTGCCAGTACGACAGGGCTTTCCTATGGCTACACCTTC.

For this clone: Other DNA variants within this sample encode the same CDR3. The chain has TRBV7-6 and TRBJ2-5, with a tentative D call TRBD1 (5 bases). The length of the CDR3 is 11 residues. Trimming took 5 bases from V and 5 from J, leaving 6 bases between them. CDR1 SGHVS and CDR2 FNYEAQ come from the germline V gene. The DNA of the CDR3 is TGTGCCAGCAGCCCAGGGGAGACCCAGTACTTC. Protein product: CASSPGETQYF.